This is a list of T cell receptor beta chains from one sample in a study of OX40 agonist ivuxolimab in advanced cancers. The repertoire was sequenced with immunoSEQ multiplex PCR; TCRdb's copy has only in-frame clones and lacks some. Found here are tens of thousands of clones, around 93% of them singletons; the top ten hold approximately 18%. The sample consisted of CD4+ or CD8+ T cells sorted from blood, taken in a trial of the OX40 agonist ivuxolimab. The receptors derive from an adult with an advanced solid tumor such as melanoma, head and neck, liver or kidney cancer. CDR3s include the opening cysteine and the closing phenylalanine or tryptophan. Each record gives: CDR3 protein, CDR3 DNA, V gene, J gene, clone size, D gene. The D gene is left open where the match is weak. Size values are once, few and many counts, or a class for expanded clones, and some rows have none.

cdr3_aa: CASSLLGERGNTIYF
cdr3_nt: TGTGCCAGCAGCTTATTGGGGGAAAGGGGAAACACCATATATTTT
v_call: TRBV7-9
j_call: TRBJ1-3
clone_size: .
d_call: .

cdr3_aa: CASSLGTVNTEAFF
cdr3_nt: TGTGCCAGCAGCCTTGGGACGGTGAACACTGAAGCTTTCTTT
v_call: TRBV5-6
j_call: TRBJ1-1
clone_size: .
d_call: .

cdr3_aa: CASSELGQGRDNEQFF
cdr3_nt: TGTGCCAGCAGTGAACTGGGACAGGGAAGGGACAATGAGCAGTTCTTC
v_call: TRBV25-1
j_call: TRBJ2-1
clone_size: .
d_call: TRBD1

cdr3_aa: CASSENLAGYEQYF
cdr3_nt: TGTGCCAGCAGTGAAAATTTGGCGGGCTACGAGCAGTACTTC
v_call: TRBV6-5
j_call: TRBJ2-7
clone_size: .
d_call: .

cdr3_aa: CASSLGDRAFLYGYTF
cdr3_nt: TGTGCCAGCAGCTTGGGGGACAGGGCCTTCCTCTATGGCTACACCTTC
v_call: TRBV7-9
j_call: TRBJ1-2
clone_size: .
d_call: TRBD1

cdr3_aa: CASSVGLGTSGFNEQFF
cdr3_nt: TGTGCCAGCAGCGTAGGGTTGGGAACTAGCGGGTTCAATGAGCAGTTCTTC
v_call: TRBV9
j_call: TRBJ2-1
clone_size: .
d_call: TRBD2

cdr3_aa: CASSVARDSLQANYGYTF
cdr3_nt: TGTGCCAGCAGCGTAGCTCGCGACAGCCTACAAGCTAACTATGGCTACACCTTC
v_call: TRBV9
j_call: TRBJ1-2
clone_size: .
d_call: .

cdr3_aa: CAWSVQDREDTDTQYF
cdr3_nt: TGTGCCTGGAGTGTACAGGACAGGGAGGACACAGATACGCAGTATTTT
v_call: TRBV30
j_call: TRBJ2-3
clone_size: .
d_call: TRBD1

cdr3_aa: CASSWDRGPYEQYF
cdr3_nt: TGTGCCAGCAGCTGGGACAGGGGTCCCTACGAGCAGTACTTC
v_call: TRBV7-2
j_call: TRBJ2-7
clone_size: .
d_call: TRBD1

cdr3_aa: CASMSGRGAFF
cdr3_nt: TGTGCCAGCATGTCCGGGAGGGGGGCTTTCTTT
v_call: TRBV27
j_call: TRBJ1-1
clone_size: .
d_call: .

cdr3_aa: CASSWGPDYEQYF
cdr3_nt: TGTGCCAGCAGTTGGGGACCGGACTACGAGCAGTACTTC
v_call: TRBV27
j_call: TRBJ2-7
clone_size: .
d_call: .

cdr3_aa: CASSENRDYGYTF
cdr3_nt: TGTGCCAGCAGTGAAAACAGGGACTATGGCTACACCTTC
v_call: TRBV2
j_call: TRBJ1-2
clone_size: .
d_call: .

cdr3_aa: CASSQDRGYHQPQHF
cdr3_nt: TGCGCCAGCAGCCAAGATCGAGGGTATCATCAGCCCCAGCATTTT
v_call: TRBV4-3
j_call: TRBJ1-5
clone_size: .
d_call: .

cdr3_aa: CASSLSRGEQYF
cdr3_nt: TGTGCCAGCAGTTTATCCAGGGGCGAGCAGTACTTC
v_call: TRBV27
j_call: TRBJ2-7
clone_size: .
d_call: .

cdr3_aa: CASSFTGASLVETQYF
cdr3_nt: TGTGCCAGCAGTTTTACAGGGGCCTCTTTGGTTGAGACCCAGTACTTC
v_call: TRBV6-5
j_call: TRBJ2-5
clone_size: .
d_call: TRBD1

cdr3_aa: CASSQGQNSNQPQHF
cdr3_nt: TGTGCCAGCAGCCAAGGACAAAATAGCAATCAGCCCCAGCATTTT
v_call: TRBV4-2
j_call: TRBJ1-5
clone_size: .
d_call: .

cdr3_aa: CASSLGSGSANEQFF
cdr3_nt: TGTGCCAGCAGCTTAGGTAGCGGGAGCGCCAATGAGCAGTTCTTC
v_call: TRBV7-9
j_call: TRBJ2-1
clone_size: once
d_call: TRBD2

cdr3_aa: CASSGTGSPDTQYF
cdr3_nt: TGTGCCAGCAGTGGGACAGGTAGTCCAGATACGCAGTATTTT
v_call: TRBV28
j_call: TRBJ2-3
clone_size: .
d_call: TRBD1

cdr3_aa: CARNHYTGTDSYNEQFF
cdr3_nt: TGTGCCAGAAACCATTACACCGGGACAGACTCCTACAATGAGCAGTTCTTC
v_call: TRBV7-9
j_call: TRBJ2-1
clone_size: .
d_call: TRBD1

cdr3_aa: CASSQRLAGPIGDTQYF
cdr3_nt: TGTGCCAGCAGCCAAAGACTAGCGGGGCCCATTGGGGATACGCAGTATTTT
v_call: TRBV4-2
j_call: TRBJ2-3
clone_size: .
d_call: TRBD2

cdr3_aa: CASRTPGTEAFF
cdr3_nt: TGTGCCAGCAGGACTCCCGGCACTGAAGCTTTCTTT
v_call: TRBV6-5
j_call: TRBJ1-1
clone_size: .
d_call: .

cdr3_aa: CASGVLEGRNTEAFF
cdr3_nt: TGTGCCAGCGGAGTTCTCGAGGGACGGAACACTGAAGCTTTCTTT
v_call: TRBV9
j_call: TRBJ1-1
clone_size: .
d_call: .

cdr3_aa: CSVEDGGSYSYEQYF
cdr3_nt: TGCAGCGTTGAAGACGGAGGCAGCTACTCCTACGAGCAGTACTTC
v_call: TRBV29-1
j_call: TRBJ2-7
clone_size: .
d_call: .

cdr3_aa: CASSITGGKNEQYF
cdr3_nt: TGTGCCAGTAGTATTACAGGGGGCAAGAACGAGCAGTACTTC
v_call: TRBV19
j_call: TRBJ2-7
clone_size: .
d_call: TRBD1

cdr3_aa: CASSLGPGNEQFF
cdr3_nt: TGTGCCAGCAGCTTAGGTCCGGGTAATGAGCAGTTCTTC
v_call: TRBV7-9
j_call: TRBJ2-1
clone_size: .
d_call: .

cdr3_aa: CASIYYGYTF
cdr3_nt: TGTGCCAGCATATACTATGGCTACACCTTC
v_call: TRBV2
j_call: TRBJ1-2
clone_size: .
d_call: .

cdr3_aa: CASSPLHPATGALNSPLHF
cdr3_nt: TGTGCCAGCAGTCCCCTCCACCCCGCAACAGGGGCCCTGAATTCACCCCTCCACTTT
v_call: TRBV27
j_call: TRBJ1-6
clone_size: .
d_call: TRBD1

cdr3_aa: CASSWGTVGSGELFF
cdr3_nt: TGTGCCAGCAGTTGGGGGACAGTCGGATCCGGGGAGCTGTTTTTT
v_call: TRBV27
j_call: TRBJ2-2
clone_size: .
d_call: TRBD1

cdr3_aa: CASSVTGGRETQYF
cdr3_nt: TGTGCCAGCAGCGTAACAGGGGGGAGGGAGACCCAGTACTTC
v_call: TRBV9
j_call: TRBJ2-5
clone_size: .
d_call: TRBD1

cdr3_aa: CASSFLGQESTDTQYF
cdr3_nt: TGTGCCAGCAGCTTCCTCGGACAGGAGAGCACAGATACGCAGTATTTT
v_call: TRBV7-3
j_call: TRBJ2-3
clone_size: .
d_call: TRBD1

cdr3_aa: CASSLAGSTDTQYF
cdr3_nt: TGTGCCAGCAGCTTAGCTGGGAGCACAGATACGCAGTATTTT
v_call: TRBV7-6
j_call: TRBJ2-3
clone_size: .
d_call: .

cdr3_aa: CASSGEGDGSYEQYF
cdr3_nt: TGTGCCAGCAGTGGGGAAGGGGATGGCAGCTACGAGCAGTACTTC
v_call: TRBV6-4
j_call: TRBJ2-7
clone_size: .
d_call: .

cdr3_aa: CASSYSGTNYEQYF
cdr3_nt: TGTGCCAGCAGCTATAGCGGGACTAACTACGAGCAGTACTTC
v_call: TRBV11-2
j_call: TRBJ2-7
clone_size: .
d_call: TRBD2

cdr3_aa: CASSSLAGEAYEQYF
cdr3_nt: TGTGCCAGCAGCTCTTTAGCGGGAGAGGCCTACGAGCAGTACTTC
v_call: TRBV5-5
j_call: TRBJ2-7
clone_size: .
d_call: TRBD2

cdr3_aa: CASSTASGHTSTDTQYF
cdr3_nt: TGTGCCAGCAGCACAGCTAGCGGGCACACTAGCACAGATACGCAGTATTTT
v_call: TRBV11-3
j_call: TRBJ2-3
clone_size: .
d_call: TRBD2

cdr3_aa: CASSWALGEVNEQFF
cdr3_nt: TGTGCCAGCAGCTGGGCCCTTGGGGAGGTCAATGAGCAGTTCTTC
v_call: TRBV14
j_call: TRBJ2-1
clone_size: once
d_call: .

cdr3_aa: CSVEGGRNSYNEQFF
cdr3_nt: TGCAGCGTTGAGGGCGGGAGGAACTCCTACAATGAGCAGTTCTTC
v_call: TRBV29-1
j_call: TRBJ2-1
clone_size: .
d_call: TRBD2

cdr3_aa: CASSVGQGPTGELFF
cdr3_nt: TGTGCCAGCAGCGTAGGGCAGGGCCCCACCGGGGAGCTGTTTTTT
v_call: TRBV9
j_call: TRBJ2-2
clone_size: .
d_call: .

cdr3_aa: CASASSELLAGELFF
cdr3_nt: TGTGCCAGCGCTTCCTCCGAGTTACTCGCCGGGGAGCTGTTTTTT
v_call: TRBV6-5
j_call: TRBJ2-2
clone_size: .
d_call: .

cdr3_aa: CASSLTAGGLYNEQFF
cdr3_nt: TGTGCCAGCAGCTTGACGGCGGGAGGCCTATACAATGAGCAGTTCTTC
v_call: TRBV11-1
j_call: TRBJ2-1
clone_size: .
d_call: TRBD2

cdr3_aa: CAVEERDRGYHEQFF
cdr3_nt: TGTGCCGTCGAAGAGAGGGACAGGGGGTATCATGAGCAGTTCTTC
v_call: TRBV28
j_call: TRBJ2-1
clone_size: .
d_call: TRBD1

cdr3_aa: CASSHPTGKYEQYF
cdr3_nt: TGTGCCAGCAGCCATCCGACAGGGAAGTACGAGCAGTACTTC
v_call: TRBV7-9
j_call: TRBJ2-7
clone_size: few
d_call: TRBD1

cdr3_aa: CASSLDTSNTEAFF
cdr3_nt: TGTGCCAGCAGCTTGGACACCTCGAACACTGAAGCTTTCTTT
v_call: TRBV5-5
j_call: TRBJ1-1
clone_size: once
d_call: .

cdr3_aa: CASKVEKGLNTEAFF
cdr3_nt: TGTGCCAGCAAGGTGGAGAAGGGGTTGAACACTGAAGCTTTCTTT
v_call: TRBV2
j_call: TRBJ1-1
clone_size: .
d_call: .

cdr3_aa: CASSPGRSNEQFF
cdr3_nt: TGTGCCAGCAGCCCCGGGAGGTCTAATGAGCAGTTCTTC
v_call: TRBV9
j_call: TRBJ2-1
clone_size: .
d_call: TRBD2

cdr3_aa: CASTIRGPKNEQFF
cdr3_nt: TGTGCCAGTACAATACGGGGCCCTAAGAATGAGCAGTTCTTC
v_call: TRBV19
j_call: TRBJ2-1
clone_size: .
d_call: .

cdr3_aa: CASSGDWYNEQFF
cdr3_nt: TGTGCCAGCAGCGGGGACTGGTACAATGAGCAGTTCTTC
v_call: TRBV5-6
j_call: TRBJ2-1
clone_size: .
d_call: .

cdr3_aa: CASSQQTYEQYF
cdr3_nt: TGTGCCAGCAGCCAGCAAACCTACGAGCAGTACTTC
v_call: TRBV28
j_call: TRBJ2-7
clone_size: .
d_call: .

cdr3_aa: CASSYPGGYGYTF
cdr3_nt: TGTGCCAGCAGTTACCCAGGGGGCTATGGCTACACCTTC
v_call: TRBV6-5
j_call: TRBJ1-2
clone_size: .
d_call: TRBD1

cdr3_aa: CASSYLRPPEPQHF
cdr3_nt: TGTGCCAGCAGTTATCTCCGGCCCCCTGAGCCCCAGCATTTT
v_call: TRBV6-6
j_call: TRBJ1-5
clone_size: .
d_call: .

cdr3_aa: CASSVDGAGYGYTF
cdr3_nt: TGTGCCAGCAGCGTAGACGGGGCTGGCTATGGCTACACCTTC
v_call: TRBV9
j_call: TRBJ1-2
clone_size: large
d_call: .

cdr3_aa: CASSNSYEQYF
cdr3_nt: TGTGCCAGCAGCAACTCCTACGAGCAGTACTTC
v_call: TRBV5-6
j_call: TRBJ2-7
clone_size: once
d_call: .

cdr3_aa: CASSLLVGTADTQYF
cdr3_nt: TGTGCCAGCAGTTTATTGGTAGGGACGGCAGATACGCAGTATTTT
v_call: TRBV28
j_call: TRBJ2-3
clone_size: .
d_call: .

cdr3_aa: CASSYLGGQGYGYTF
cdr3_nt: TGTGCCAGCAGTTACTTGGGGGGGCAAGGCTATGGCTACACCTTC
v_call: TRBV6-5
j_call: TRBJ1-2
clone_size: .
d_call: .

cdr3_aa: CASSEGGTRHVQYF
cdr3_nt: TGCGCCAGCAGTGAGGGGGGAACCCGGCACGTGCAGTACTTC
v_call: TRBV10-1
j_call: TRBJ2-7
clone_size: .
d_call: .

cdr3_aa: CSVEGAEIYNEQFF
cdr3_nt: TGCAGCGTTGAAGGAGCGGAGATCTACAATGAGCAGTTCTTC
v_call: TRBV29-1
j_call: TRBJ2-1
clone_size: .
d_call: .

cdr3_aa: CASSPRARSSYEQYF
cdr3_nt: TGCGCCAGCAGTCCCCGGGCCAGGTCCTCCTACGAGCAGTACTTC
v_call: TRBV23-1
j_call: TRBJ2-7
clone_size: .
d_call: .

cdr3_aa: CASSLVTDGYTF
cdr3_nt: TGTGCCAGCAGCTTAGTGACCGATGGCTACACCTTC
v_call: TRBV7-9
j_call: TRBJ1-2
clone_size: .
d_call: .

cdr3_aa: CASSLGWLFVTEQFF
cdr3_nt: TGTGCCAGCAGCTTAGGTTGGCTATTTGTCACTGAGCAGTTCTTC
v_call: TRBV11-1
j_call: TRBJ2-1
clone_size: .
d_call: .